The 14 T cell receptor beta chains below all came from one sample that was sequenced in a study of PD-L1 blockade in urothelial cancer. The assay was immunoSEQ multiplex PCR, and TCRdb's table has in-frame clones only and misses some. The sample has around 92,000 clones; about 89% are singletons. The sample's time point: pretreatment peripheral blood. The specimen comprised PBMCs, sampled around atezolizumab (anti-PD-L1) treatment. The source is a woman aged 80 or over with urothelial cancer.

The chain combines TRBV6-1 with TRBJ1-2, with TRBD1 matching over 7 bases. Germline loops: CDR1 MNHNS, CDR2 SASEGT. The V segment lost 4 bases and the J segment 5 bases; nucleotides outside the gene matches: 13. The length of the CDR3 is 16 residues. CDR3 nucleotides: TGTGCCAGCAGTGTATGGTTCGGACAGGCTGAATATGGCTACACCTTC. Translating it yields CASSVWFGQAEYGYTF.

The V gene is TRBV27, the J gene TRBJ2-7; D is possibly TRBD1 (6 bases). Trimming removed 3 bases at V and 6 bases at J, with 21 bases between. The CDR3 extends over 16 amino acids. CDR1 MNHEY and CDR2 SMNVEV come from the germline V gene (reference sequence). CDR3 nucleotide sequence: TGTGCCAGCAGTTTGGATGGGGCAGGGGCATTTCTCGAGCAGTACTTC. Translation gives CASSLDGAGAFLEQYF.

The chain couples TRBV5-1 to TRBJ2-1; 8 bases fit TRBD2. Trimming at V came to 0 bases and at J to 3 bases, leaving 5 bases not matched to a gene. The CDR3 spans 16 residues. The V gene's germline CDR1 is SGHRS and CDR2 YFSETQ. CDR3 region: CASSLGAGEGYNEQFF. In DNA, the CDR3 is TGCGCCAGCAGCTTGGGAGCGGGAGAGGGCTACAATGAGCAGTTCTTC.

The chain couples TRBV10-3 to TRBJ2-1; no clear D. This CDR3 comprises 17 residues. Germline assignment: CDR1 ENHRY and CDR2 SYGVKD. The V end lost 2 bases, the J end lost 0 bases, and 14 bases lay between the germline ends. The CDR3 protein is CAISEGDTLSSYNEQFF. DNA of the CDR3: TGTGCCATCAGTGAGGGCGACACTCTCAGCTCCTACAATGAGCAGTTCTTC.

This chain links TRBV5-6 with TRBJ1-4; 8 positions match TRBD1. Germline trimming cut 3 bases from V and 12 bases from J; bases unmatched to any gene: 10. Germline V gene lookup returns CDR1 SGHDT and CDR2 YYEEEE. The CDR3 length is 14 residues. Here the CDR3 reads CASSWDRTMGELFF. CDR3 nucleotide sequence: TGTGCCAGCAGCTGGGACAGGACTATGGGGGAACTGTTTTTT.

The chain's CDR3 is CASTRANSGHYGYTF. Written as DNA, the CDR3 is TGTGCCAGCACCAGGGCCAACTCGGGCCACTATGGCTACACCTTC. The chain is built from TRBV2 and TRBJ1-2; D might be TRBD1 (5 bases). Per the germline V gene, CDR1 is SNHLY and CDR2 is FYNNEI. The CDR3 consists of 15 residues. V lost 7 bases and J 3 bases, leaving 18 bases between the germline ends.

This clone was picked up one time. The chain links TRBV19 to TRBJ1-2, with a weak D call TRBD1 (5 bases). Trimming cost V 3 bases and J 3 bases, with 8 bases left between them. CDR1 is LNHDA and CDR2 is SQIVND in the germline V gene (reference sequence). The CDR3 has 13 amino acids. The CDR3 sequence is CASSIAGYYGYTF. Here the CDR3 DNA reads TGTGCCAGTAGTATTGCAGGGTACTATGGCTACACCTTC.

CDR3 amino acids: CAWSGKEAPGANEKLFF. For the CDR3, the DNA is TGTGCCTGGAGTGGTAAGGAGGCCCCGGGGGCTAATGAAAAACTGTTTTTT. J is TRBJ1-4 and V is TRBV30; possibly TRBD1 for D (5 bases). Looked up from germline, CDR1 is GTSNPN and CDR2 is SVGIG (reference sequence). The CDR3 extends over 17 amino acids. Trimming removed 1 base from V and 3 bases from J, with 18 bases in between.

The chain uses TRBV5-1 and TRBJ2-1; D remains ambiguous. Trimming left V 2 bases short and J 8 bases short, with 8 bases between. The CDR3 totals 12 residues. Germline V lookup: CDR1 SGHRS, CDR2 YFSETQ. The DNA of the CDR3 is TGCGCCAGCAGCTTACTCCGGGATGAGCAGTTCTTC. It is translated as CASSLLRDEQFF. Full variable domain (remainder filled in from reference TRBV5-1 and TRBJ2-1): KAGVTQTPRYLIKTRGQQVTLSCSPISGHRSVSWYQQTPGQGLQFLFEYFSETQRNKGNFPGRFSGRQFSNSRSEMNVSTLELGDSALYLCASSLLRDEQFFGPGTRLTVL.

The chain joins TRBV10-3 to TRBJ1-5; D remains unclear. CDR3 length: 18 residues. V was cut by 0 bases and J by 5 bases, with 20 bases left in between. Germline V CDR1 and CDR2: ENHRY, SYGVKD. The CDR3, as DNA: TGTGCCATCAGTGAGTCAGGTCCCAATCTGGGAGGTCATCAGCCCCAGCATTTT. This gives the protein CAISESGPNLGGHQPQHF.

The chain carries TRBV7-6 and TRBJ2-7; TRBD1 agrees at 8 bases. This CDR3 is built from 15 residues. Losses at the gene ends were 1 base for V and 5 bases for J; bases not matched to a gene: 7. Germline loops: CDR1 SGHVS, CDR2 FNYEAQ. CDR3 residues: CASSLGTGLTNEQYF. DNA of the CDR3: TGTGCCAGCAGCTTAGGGACAGGGCTGACCAACGAGCAGTACTTC.

The rearrangement joins TRBV15 to TRBJ2-2, with D possibly being TRBD2 (5 bases). Germline V gene lookup returns CDR1 LNHNV and CDR2 YYDKDF (reference sequence). The CDR3 contains 16 residues. V gave up 0 bases and J gave up 7 bases, with 15 bases separating them. The DNA for the CDR3 is TGTGCCACCAGCAGAGAGGGAGCTATCTCCGACGGGGAGCTGTTTTTT. It yields the protein CATSREGAISDGELFF.

The chain carries TRBV19 and TRBJ2-1; 8 bases are shared with TRBD2. CDR1 and CDR2 (germline): LNHDA, SQIVND (reference sequence). V dropped 3 bases and J dropped 0; count of bases not matched to a gene: 4. The CDR3 extends over 16 amino acids. Here the CDR3 DNA reads TGTGCCAGTAGTATTTTGAGCGGGGGCTCCTACAATGAGCAGTTCTTC. It encodes CASSILSGGSYNEQFF.

V is TRBV18 and J is TRBJ1-1; 10 bases agree with TRBD1. V was clipped by 3 bases and J by 0 bases; unmatched bases: 4. This CDR3 comprises 16 residues. CDR1 and CDR2 (germline): KGHSH, LQKENI. CDR3 loop: CASSPRQGAVNTEAFF. CDR3 coding DNA: TGTGCCAGCTCACCGCGACAGGGGGCAGTGAACACTGAAGCTTTCTTT.